The clone carrying this TCR beta chain was counted a single time. The target antigen is unknown. Germline values: CDR1 MNHNS, CDR2 SASEGT. The CDR3 is 15 residues long. Trimming took 2 bases from V and 4 from J; bases not matched to a gene: 3. This sample was taken from a study of cytomegalovirus exposure and HLA in healthy donors. The study, taken as a whole, reports: No immune exposure information besides CMV serostatus was available.

The PCR used 60 Vbeta and 13 Jbeta primers. Profiling relied on immunoSEQ multiplex PCR, and the TCRdb table lists in-frame clones only, not all of them. In the table there are about 130,000 clones, over 80% of which are singletons. The chain links TRBV6-1 to TRBJ1-1, with 11 bases aligning to TRBD1. Sequencing input: PBMCs. The clonotype comes from a boy younger than 18 in good health and CMV-seronegative. The CDR3 spells CASSEPGTGGTEAFF. CDR3 DNA sequence: TGTGCCAGCAGTGAACCCGGGACAGGGGGCACTGAAGCTTTCTTT.